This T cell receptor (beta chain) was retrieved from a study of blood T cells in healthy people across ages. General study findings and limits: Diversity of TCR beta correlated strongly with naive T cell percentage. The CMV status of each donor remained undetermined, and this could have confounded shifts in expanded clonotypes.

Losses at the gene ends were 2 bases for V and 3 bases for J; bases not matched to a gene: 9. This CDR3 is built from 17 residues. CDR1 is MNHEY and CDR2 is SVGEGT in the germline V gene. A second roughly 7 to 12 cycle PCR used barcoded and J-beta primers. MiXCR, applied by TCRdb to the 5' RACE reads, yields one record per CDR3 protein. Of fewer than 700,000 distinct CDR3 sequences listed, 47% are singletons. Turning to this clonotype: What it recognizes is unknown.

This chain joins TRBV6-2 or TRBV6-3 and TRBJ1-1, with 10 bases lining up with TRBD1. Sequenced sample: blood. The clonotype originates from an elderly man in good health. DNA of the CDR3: TGTGCCAGCAGTTACCCTCAGGGACAGGGGCGCGACACTGAAGCTTTCTTT. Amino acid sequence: CASSYPQGQGRDTEAFF.